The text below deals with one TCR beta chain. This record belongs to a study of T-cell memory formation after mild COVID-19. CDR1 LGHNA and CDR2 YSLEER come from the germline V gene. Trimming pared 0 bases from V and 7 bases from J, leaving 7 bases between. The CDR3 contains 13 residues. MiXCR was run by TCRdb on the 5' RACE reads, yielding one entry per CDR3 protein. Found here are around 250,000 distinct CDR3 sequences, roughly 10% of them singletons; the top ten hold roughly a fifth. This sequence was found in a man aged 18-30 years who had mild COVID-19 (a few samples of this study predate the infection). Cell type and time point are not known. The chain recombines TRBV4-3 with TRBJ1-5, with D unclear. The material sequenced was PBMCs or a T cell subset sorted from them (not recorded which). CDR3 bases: TGCGCCAGCAGCCAAGATTCGGCGCAGCCCCAGCATTTT. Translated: CASSQDSAQPQHF.